A single sample is the source of the 18 T cell receptor beta chains below, sequenced in a study of blood T cell repertoires in COVID-19. Clones were sequenced by immunoSEQ multiplex PCR, and TCRdb holds only the in-frame ones, with some missing. This sample yields about 110,000 clones, of which around 89% are seen a single time; 1.1% belongs to the top ten. The sample taken for sequencing was peripheral blood. These receptor sequences come from a human donor in a cohort sampled during active COVID-19.

The gene calls are TRBV28 and TRBJ1-2, with 11 bases matching TRBD1. Germline V gene sequence: CDR1 MDHEN, CDR2 SYDVKM. The CDR3 contains 15 residues. The trim removed 3 bases at V and 6 bases at J, leaving 6 bases unmatched. CDR3 DNA sequence: TGTGCCAGCAGTTTGGAACCGGGACAGGGGGATGGCTACACCTTC. This encodes CASSLEPGQGDGYTF.

The chain is built from TRBV19 and TRBJ1-1; no clear D. CDR3 length equals 12 residues. Trimming took 6 bases from V and 1 from J, leaving 6 bases between them. Per the germline V gene, CDR1 is LNHDA and CDR2 is SQIVND (reference sequence). This CDR3 reads CASRLRNTEAFF. The CDR3 DNA follows: TGTGCCAGTAGACTCCGGAACACTGAAGCTTTCTTT.

The chain links TRBV9 to TRBJ1-1; D gene ambiguous. This CDR3 contains 16 residues. The V gene's germline CDR1 is SGDLS and CDR2 YYNGEE. V was trimmed by 2 bases and J by 1 base, leaving 15 bases between them. CDR3 residues: CASSVSPMRANTEAFF. In DNA form, the CDR3 reads TGTGCCAGCAGCGTTTCCCCAATGAGGGCGAACACTGAAGCTTTCTTT.

The chain carries TRBV7-6 and TRBJ1-6; D perhaps matches TRBD1 (6 bases). The V and J ends lost 5 bases and 10 bases respectively, with 15 bases between them. There are 14 residues in the CDR3. The V gene's germline CDR1 is SGHVS and CDR2 FNYEAQ. CDR3 loop: CASSAQGLESPLHF. The CDR3 DNA is TGTGCCAGCAGCGCTCAGGGGCTCGAGTCACCCCTCCACTTT.

In DNA form, the CDR3 reads TGTGCCAGCAGGGACGGGACTAGCGGGAGAAACGAGCAGTACTTC. It translates to CASRDGTSGRNEQYF. This chain connects TRBV2 to TRBJ2-7; 14 nucleotides line up with TRBD2. Germline CDR1 reads SNHLY; CDR2 reads FYNNEI. V lost 6 bases and J lost 5; bases outside the gene matches: 6. The CDR3 is made up of 15 amino acids.

The chain is built from TRBV5-6 and TRBJ2-1; 7 bases agree with TRBD1. This CDR3 is 15 amino acids long. Germline values: CDR1 SGHDT, CDR2 YYEEEE. V dropped 2 bases and J dropped 9; count of bases not matched to a gene: 11. This CDR3 is CASSFSQGKFGEQFF. In DNA, the CDR3 is TGTGCCAGCAGCTTCTCACAGGGGAAATTCGGTGAGCAGTTCTTC.

CDR3 coding DNA: TGTGCCAGCAGTGAAGATTCAGGGCCGACTAACTATGGCTACACCTTC. Translated: CASSEDSGPTNYGYTF. This chain links TRBV6-1 with TRBJ1-2; possible D gene TRBD1, 5 bases. CDR1 and CDR2 (germline): MNHNS, SASEGT. The ends were cut back, 1 base at V and 0 bases at J, with 12 bases in the middle. This CDR3 region has 16 residues.

The J gene is TRBJ1-1, the V gene TRBV7-2, with D possibly being TRBD1 (6 bases). With 4 bases removed from V and 7 bases from J, the gap between germline ends came to 13 bases. The CDR3 runs to 13 residues. The germline V gene has CDR1 SGHTA and CDR2 FQGNSA. This CDR3 is CASSSWTAGEAFF. The CDR3 DNA is TGTGCCAGCAGCTCCTGGACAGCTGGTGAAGCTTTCTTT.

The CDR3 region is CASSLLSQNEKLFF. The CDR3 DNA is TGTGCCAGCAGCTTATTGTCCCAGAATGAAAAACTGTTTTTT. The J gene is TRBJ1-4, the V gene TRBV7-9; D ambiguous. V lost 2 bases and J 5 bases, leaving 9 bases between the germline ends. CDR3 length: 14 amino acids. Germline CDR1 is SEHNR and CDR2 is FQNEAQ (reference sequence).

This rearrangement joins TRBV11-2 to TRBJ2-5; 8 bases match TRBD1. Unmatched junction bases numbered 9, after V lost 4 bases and J lost 5 bases. The germline gives CDR1 SGHAT, CDR2 FQNNGV. The CDR3 runs 15 residues. CDR3 in amino acids: CASSSGTGLVETQYF. The DNA for the CDR3 is TGTGCCAGCAGCTCCGGGACAGGTCTTGTGGAGACCCAGTACTTC.

The gene calls are TRBV4-3 and TRBJ2-7; TRBD2 is a possible D gene (5 bases). The CDR3 length is 14 residues. V was shortened by 1 base and J by 5 bases, with 12 bases between the two germline ends. CDR1 and CDR2 (germline): LGHNA, YSLEER. The CDR3 nucleotides read TGCGCCAGCAGCCAAGCGAGGGCTGGAAACGAGCAGTACTTC. It is translated as CASSQARAGNEQYF.

The J gene is TRBJ2-7, the V gene TRBV9; 10 bases align to TRBD1. Germline V gives CDR1 SGDLS, CDR2 YYNGEE. The CDR3 is made up of 15 amino acids. V dropped 0 bases and J dropped 2; count of bases not matched to a gene: 2. The CDR3 DNA reads TGTGCCAGCAGCGTAGGGGACAGGGGAACCTACGAGCAGTACTTC. Its translation is CASSVGDRGTYEQYF.

This clone was found once. The V and J genes are TRBV5-6 and TRBJ1-2; D might be TRBD1 (6 bases). CDR3 length: 14 residues. The ends were cut back, 6 bases at V and 5 bases at J, with 17 bases in the middle. CDR1 and CDR2 (germline): SGHDT, YYEEEE. CDR3 nucleotides: TGTGCCAGCACCCTGACAGGACCTAGGTATGGCTACACCTTC. This encodes CASTLTGPRYGYTF.

The CDR3 here is CASSRDSNIQYF. In DNA, the CDR3 is TGTGCCAGCAGCCGGGACAGTAACATTCAGTACTTC. This sequence joins TRBV7-2 and TRBJ2-4; TRBD1 aligns across 7 bases. Unmatched junction bases numbered 2, after V lost 5 bases and J lost 7 bases. The CDR3 totals 12 residues. Germline V gene data show CDR1 as SGHTA and CDR2 as FQGNSA.

This chain links TRBV5-6 with TRBJ2-3, with 12 bases matching TRBD2. The CDR3 is made up of 15 amino acids. Per the germline V gene, CDR1 is SGHDT and CDR2 is YYEEEE. V shed 5 bases, J shed 6 bases, and the junction held 7 bases outside the gene matches. CDR3 in amino acids: CASRARLAGVDTQYF. In DNA form, the CDR3 reads TGTGCCAGCAGAGCCCGACTAGCGGGAGTTGATACGCAGTATTTT.

V and J are TRBV7-6 and TRBJ2-7; the match to TRBD1 covers 10 bases. This CDR3 comprises 15 residues. The germline CDR1 and CDR2 sequences are SGHVS and FNYEAQ. V gave up 6 bases and J gave up 0 bases; unmatched junction bases: 5. Here the CDR3 reads CASSPDRGASYEQYF. CDR3 DNA: TGTGCCAGCAGTCCGGACAGGGGGGCCTCCTACGAGCAGTACTTC. The full variable domain, with the rest looked up from reference TRBV7-6 and TRBJ2-7, is GAGVSQSPRYKVTKRGQDVALRCDPISGHVSLYWYRQALGQGPEFLTYFNYEAQQDKSGLPNDRFSAERPEGSISTLTIQRTEQRDSAMYRCASSPDRGASYEQYFGPGTRLTVT.

The V call is TRBV2, the J call TRBJ2-1; 7 bases line up with TRBD2. The CDR3 has 15 amino acids. Losses at the gene ends were 7 bases for V and 0 bases for J; bases not matched to a gene: 6. The V gene's germline CDR1 is SNHLY and CDR2 FYNNEI. This chain's CDR3 is CASNSRGSSYNEQFF. The CDR3 region has the DNA TGTGCCAGCAACTCTCGCGGGAGCTCCTACAATGAGCAGTTCTTC.

A single count supports this clone. V usage is TRBV28 and J usage is TRBJ2-1; 12 positions match TRBD2. Germline V gene data show CDR1 as MDHEN and CDR2 as SYDVKM. The junction had 5 bases not matched to a gene; V was cut back by 6 bases and J by 8 bases. The CDR3 runs to 14 residues. CDR3 nucleotides: TGTGCCAGCAGGTCTAGCGGGAGGGCCTATGAGCAGTTCTTC. It encodes CASRSSGRAYEQFF.